This T cell receptor beta chain derives from a study of shared clonotypes between healthy human individuals. The naive CD8 population came from CD45RO-negative cells selected for CCR7, without terminally differentiated effector memory CD45RA+ cells. CDR1 is SEHNR and CDR2 is FQNEAQ in the germline V gene (reference sequence). The CDR3 length is 15 residues. V shed 9 bases and J shed 2 bases, with 19 bases lying between them. TCRdb's table, derived via immunoSEQ multiplex PCR, lists solely in-frame clones and lacks some. The sample contains some 2.1 million clones, 85% to 95% of which appear only once.

Sequenced: naive CD8+ T cells from PBMCs. This chain links TRBV7-9 with TRBJ1-2; no definite D call. The sequence came from a man younger than 35 in good health. Some clones in this sample may be carry-over from other donors' samples. The DNA of the CDR3 is TGTGCCAGTGATGGCACCCACACAAGCAACTATGGCTACACCTTC. This codes for CASDGTHTSNYGYTF.